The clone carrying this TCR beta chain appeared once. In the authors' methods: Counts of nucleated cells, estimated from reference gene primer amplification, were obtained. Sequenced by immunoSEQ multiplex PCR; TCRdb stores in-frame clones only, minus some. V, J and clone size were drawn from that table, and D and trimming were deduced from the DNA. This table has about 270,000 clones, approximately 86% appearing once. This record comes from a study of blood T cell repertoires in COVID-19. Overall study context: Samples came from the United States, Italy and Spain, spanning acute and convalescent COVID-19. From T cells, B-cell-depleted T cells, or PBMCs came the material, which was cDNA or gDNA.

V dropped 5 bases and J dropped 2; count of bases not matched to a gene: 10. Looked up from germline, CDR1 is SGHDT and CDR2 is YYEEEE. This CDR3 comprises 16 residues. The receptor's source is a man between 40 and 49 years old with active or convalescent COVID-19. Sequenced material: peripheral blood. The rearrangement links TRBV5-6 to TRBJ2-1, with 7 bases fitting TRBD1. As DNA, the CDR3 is TGTGCCAGCAGACGACGTGACAGGGTCACCTACAATGAGCAGTTCTTC. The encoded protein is CASRRRDRVTYNEQFF.